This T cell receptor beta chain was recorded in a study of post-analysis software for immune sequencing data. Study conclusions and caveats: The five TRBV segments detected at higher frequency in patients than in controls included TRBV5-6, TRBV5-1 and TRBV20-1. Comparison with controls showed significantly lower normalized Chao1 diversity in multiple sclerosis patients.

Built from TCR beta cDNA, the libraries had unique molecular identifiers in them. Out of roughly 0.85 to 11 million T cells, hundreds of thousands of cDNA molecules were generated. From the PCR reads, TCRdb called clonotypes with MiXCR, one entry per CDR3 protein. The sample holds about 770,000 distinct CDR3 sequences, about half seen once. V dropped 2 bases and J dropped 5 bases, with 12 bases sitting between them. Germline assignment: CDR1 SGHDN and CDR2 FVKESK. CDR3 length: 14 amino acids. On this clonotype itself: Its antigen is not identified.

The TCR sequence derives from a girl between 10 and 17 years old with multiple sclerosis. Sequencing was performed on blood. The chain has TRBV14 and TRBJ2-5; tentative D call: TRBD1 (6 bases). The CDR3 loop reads CASSQTGTGETQYF. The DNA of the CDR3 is TGTGCCAGCAGCCAAACAGGAACAGGGGAGACCCAGTACTTC.